This T cell receptor (beta chain) originates from a study of CD8 T cells in ankylosing spondylitis. Findings and limits, study-wide: Blood from ankylosing spondylitis patients appeared to carry a characteristic roughly eight-variant TCR beta motif. In peripheral blood, disease-linked CD8+ clones occurred at relatively low frequencies. Reported data indicate significant enrichment of disease-linked clones within matched ankylosing spondylitis synovial fluid. A subset of motif variants has previously been described in the synovial fluid and blood of reactive arthritis.

This clonotype was detected a few times. What it recognizes is unknown. The authors made TCR beta libraries by quantitative 5'-RACE with molecular barcodes. TCRdb independently ran MiXCR on the 5' RACE reads; one entry per CDR3 protein. This table has around 430,000 distinct CDR3 sequences, approximately 17% appearing once. Germline V lookup: CDR1 SGHKS, CDR2 YYEKEE (reference sequence). Trimming took off 0 bases at V and 2 bases at J, with 15 bases between the two ends. CDR3 length equals 16 residues. The chain is built from TRBV5-5 and TRBJ2-7; a weak D match, TRBD1 (5 bases). The specimen was blood, either unsorted or a sorted T cell fraction (not recorded which). The source is a male donor with ankylosing spondylitis. The CDR3 loop is CASSLDFRGLPYEQYF. The DNA for the CDR3 is TGTGCCAGCAGCTTGGATTTTAGGGGCCTGCCCTACGAGCAGTACTTC.